Here is one TCR beta chain with its context. Its antigen is unidentified. The culture ran for about 11 days, and then CD4+ T cells were isolated. The CDR3 has 13 residues. V lost 2 bases, J lost 10 bases, and 9 bases lay in between. Per the germline V gene, CDR1 is MNHEY and CDR2 is SVGEGT. Sequencing used immunoSEQ multiplex PCR; TCRdb keeps in-frame clones, though not all of them. The data show about 48,000 clones, over 50% seen once. These data originate in a study of vaccination effects on CD4 cells after COVID-19. This receptor was taken from a human donor who received a COVID-19 vaccine. Material: CD4+ T cells from PBMCs cultured without peptide, obtained before COVID-19 vaccination. The gene calls are TRBV6-2 or TRBV6-3 and TRBJ1-6; no reliable D call. The CDR3 spells CASSYRVSSPLHF. CDR3 bases: TGTGCCAGCAGTTACAGGGTCAGCTCACCCCTCCACTTT.